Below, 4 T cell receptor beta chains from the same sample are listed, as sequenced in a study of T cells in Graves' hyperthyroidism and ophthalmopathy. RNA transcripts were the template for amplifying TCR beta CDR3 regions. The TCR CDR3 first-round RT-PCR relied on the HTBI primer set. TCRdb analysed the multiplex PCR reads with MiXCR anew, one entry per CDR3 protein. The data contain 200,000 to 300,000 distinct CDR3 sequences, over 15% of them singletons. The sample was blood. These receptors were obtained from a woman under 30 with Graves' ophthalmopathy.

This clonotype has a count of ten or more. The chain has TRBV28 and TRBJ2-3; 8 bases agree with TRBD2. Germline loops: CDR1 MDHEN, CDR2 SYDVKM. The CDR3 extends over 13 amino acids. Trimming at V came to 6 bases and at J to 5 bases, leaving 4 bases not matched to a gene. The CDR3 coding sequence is TGTGCCAGCAGGGGCGGGGGGAGAGATACGCAGTATTTT. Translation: CASRGGGRDTQYF.

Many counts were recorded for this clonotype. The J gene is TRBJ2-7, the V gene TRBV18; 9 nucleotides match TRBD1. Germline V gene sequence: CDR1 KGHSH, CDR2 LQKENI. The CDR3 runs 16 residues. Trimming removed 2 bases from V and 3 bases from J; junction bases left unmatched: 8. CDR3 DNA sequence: TGTGCCAGCTCACCATATGGGACAGGGTCTGTCTACGAGCAGTACTTC. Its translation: CASSPYGTGSVYEQYF.

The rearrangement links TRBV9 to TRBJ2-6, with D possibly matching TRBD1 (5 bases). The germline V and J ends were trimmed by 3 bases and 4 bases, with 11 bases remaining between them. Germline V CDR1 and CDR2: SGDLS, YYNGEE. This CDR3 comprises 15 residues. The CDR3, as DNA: TGTGCCAGCAGCGCGCAGGGTGACGGGGCCAACGTCCTGACTTTC. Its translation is CASSAQGDGANVLTF.

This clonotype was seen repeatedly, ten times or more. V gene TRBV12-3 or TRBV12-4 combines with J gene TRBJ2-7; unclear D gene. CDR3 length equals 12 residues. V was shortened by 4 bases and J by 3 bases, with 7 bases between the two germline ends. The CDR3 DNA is TGTGCCAGCAGTTCATTCAACTACGAGCAGTACTTC. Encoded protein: CASSSFNYEQYF.